Presented here are 7 T cell receptor beta chains from one specimen sequenced in a study of T-cell memory formation after mild COVID-19. TCRdb re-analysed the 5' RACE reads in MiXCR, keeping a single row per CDR3 protein. The repertoire includes 300,000 to 400,000 distinct CDR3 sequences, approximately 15% of them detected once, and around 24% sits in the top ten. The sample comprised PBMCs or a T cell subset sorted from them (not recorded which). These receptors were obtained from a young man who had mild COVID-19 (a few samples of this study predate the infection). Cell type and time point are not known.

The table lists this clonotype with a few counts. The chain links TRBV9 to TRBJ1-2, with TRBD1 matching 7 bases. Germline assignment: CDR1 SGDLS and CDR2 YYNGEE. With 3 bases clipped from V and 3 bases from J, the junction kept 5 bases outside the gene matches. The CDR3 runs to 14 residues. The chain's CDR3 is CASSGTGADYGYTF. CDR3 DNA: TGTGCCAGCAGCGGCACAGGGGCCGACTATGGCTACACCTTC.

The chain combines TRBV12-3 or TRBV12-4 with TRBJ2-5, with TRBD2 identical over 10 bases. The ends lost 6 bases at V and 5 bases at J; junction bases unmatched: 6. There are 14 residues in the CDR3. CDR3 amino acids: CASRERGGGETQYF. CDR3 coding DNA: TGTGCCAGCAGAGAGCGGGGGGGCGGGGAGACCCAGTACTTC.

The chain links TRBV19 to TRBJ1-2; maybe TRBD1 (6 bases). This CDR3 spans 15 amino acids. V gave up 7 bases and J gave up 2 bases, with 17 bases separating them. Germline loops: CDR1 LNHDA, CDR2 SQIVND (reference sequence). In DNA, the CDR3 is TGTGCCAGTAACGACCACAGGGACGGCAACTATGGCTACACCTTC. It translates to CASNDHRDGNYGYTF. The full variable domain, with the rest looked up from reference TRBV19 and TRBJ1-2, is DGGITQSPKYLFRKEGQNVTLSCEQNLNHDAMYWYRQDPGQGLRLIYYSQIVNDFQKGDIAEGYSVSREKKESFPLTVTSAQKNPTAFYLCASNDHRDGNYGYTFGSGTRLTVV.

This clonotype appeared a few times. V and J are TRBV18 and TRBJ2-5, with 7 nucleotides matching TRBD1. The CDR3 covers 16 residues. Trimming removed 3 bases from V and 2 bases from J; junction bases left unmatched: 9. The V gene's germline CDR1 is KGHSH and CDR2 LQKENI. The CDR3 DNA sequence: TGTGCCAGCTCACCTATGAGGGGGCGTCCTCAAGAGACCCAGTACTTC. The encoded protein is CASSPMRGRPQETQYF. The whole variable domain, filled in from reference TRBV18 and TRBJ2-5, reads NAGVMQNPRHLVRRRGQEARLRCSPMKGHSHVYWYRQLPEEGLKFMVYLQKENIIDESGMPKERFSAEFPKEGPSILRIQQVVRGDSAAYFCASSPMRGRPQETQYFGPGTRLLVL.

The CDR3, as DNA: TGTGCCAGCAGGGGCCCATACCGGACAGATACGCAGTATTTT. This gives the protein CASRGPYRTDTQYF. This chain links TRBV6-1 with TRBJ2-3; D unresolved. Germline CDR1 and CDR2: MNHNS and SASEGT. Trimming shortened V by 6 bases and J by 3 bases, and 13 bases separated the two germline ends. The CDR3 has 14 amino acids.

In regard to this clonotype: A read error may produce the germline difference seen at one junction end. The rearrangement joins TRBV7-7 to TRBJ2-3; 8 bases line up with TRBD2. Germline V gene data show CDR1 as SSHAT and CDR2 as FNYEAQ (reference sequence). The CDR3 length is 13 residues. The CDR3 is CASSLDISGVRNF. The DNA for the CDR3 is TGTGCTAGCAGCTTAGATATTAGCGGGGTGAGAAATTTT. Full variable domain (rest looked up from reference TRBV7-7 and TRBJ2-3): GAGVSQSPRYKVTKRGQDVTLRCDPISSHATLYWYQQALGQGPEFLTYFNYEAQPDKSGLPSDRFSAERPEGSISTLTIQRTEQRDSAMYRCASSLDISGVRNFGPGTRLTVL.

This clonotype was seen only a few times. The chain joins TRBV12-3 or TRBV12-4 to TRBJ1-5, with D unclear. This CDR3 has 12 amino acids. Trimming removed 6 bases from V and 7 bases from J, with 10 bases in between. The CDR3 bases are TGTGCCAGCAGGCAATCCTTCCAGCCCCAGCATTTT. Amino acid sequence: CASRQSFQPQHF.